Listed below are T cell receptor beta chains from one sample, sequenced in a study of graft-versus-host responses after intestinal transplantation. Antigens for these TCRs are unknown. Assay: immunoSEQ multiplex PCR; the TCRdb copy retains only in-frame clones and omits some. This sample has 30,000 or so clones; roughly 80% occur once, and the top ten carry 15% to 20%. This specimen consisted of unstimulated CD8+ T cells sorted from spleen or lymph node cells, obtained before intestinal transplant. Receptors were obtained from a human donor who received an intestinal transplant. CDR3s leave out the opening cysteine and the closing phenylalanine or tryptophan. Each record gives: V gene, clone size, CDR3 protein. Expanded clones get a size class; other rows say once, few or many, or leave the size out.

v_gene: TRBV4-2; abundance: once; CDR3aa: ASSQERRYSNQPQH
v_gene: TRBV7-9; abundance: -; CDR3aa: ASSLVARDNSPLH
v_gene: TRBV28; abundance: -; CDR3aa: ASRTKWGPLEQY
v_gene: TRBV6-5; abundance: once; CDR3aa: ASSSAGTHNEQF
v_gene: TRBV4-1; abundance: -; CDR3aa: ASSSRDRLNTIY
v_gene: TRBV7-9; abundance: -; CDR3aa: ASSLNSLDYEQY
v_gene: TRBV10-3; abundance: -; CDR3aa: AIGTLLHEQY
v_gene: TRBV28; abundance: -; CDR3aa: ASSPREAFYEQY
v_gene: TRBV19; abundance: -; CDR3aa: ASRARQGPYEQY
v_gene: TRBV6-5; abundance: -; CDR3aa: ASRLAGGDNEQF
v_gene: TRBV27; abundance: once; CDR3aa: ASSLSGGPAYEQY
v_gene: TRBV14; abundance: -; CDR3aa: ASSQFLRTGELF
v_gene: TRBV7-8; abundance: -; CDR3aa: ASSPPTESSYEQY
v_gene: TRBV4-2; abundance: few; CDR3aa: ASSQDGVGLAGYAGELF
v_gene: TRBV27; abundance: -; CDR3aa: ASSYTGYNQPQH
v_gene: TRBV28; abundance: -; CDR3aa: ASSLGRGLAGVYSYEQY
v_gene: TRBV28; abundance: -; CDR3aa: ASNHQAHQPQH
v_gene: TRBV19; abundance: -; CDR3aa: ASSIWAGGDEDYGYT
v_gene: TRBV6-1; abundance: -; CDR3aa: ASSEVGWTGLNTGELF
v_gene: TRBV28; abundance: -; CDR3aa: ASKSRGEKLF
v_gene: TRBV27; abundance: -; CDR3aa: ASSPWQGQETQY
v_gene: TRBV2; abundance: many; CDR3aa: ASSEALGQLVGGYT
v_gene: TRBV30; abundance: -; CDR3aa: AWSDLDREYTGELF
v_gene: TRBV28; abundance: -; CDR3aa: ASSLADSFGQGAGYEQY
v_gene: TRBV7-6; abundance: -; CDR3aa: ASSPVRSQRTGELF
v_gene: TRBV21-1; abundance: -; CDR3aa: ASSKVAGGSYEQY
v_gene: TRBV28; abundance: -; CDR3aa: ASSLGGSHYEQY
v_gene: TRBV5-4; abundance: -; CDR3aa: AARVFGYNEQF
v_gene: TRBV13; abundance: -; CDR3aa: ASSQTGSSYNSPLH
v_gene: TRBV7-9; abundance: -; CDR3aa: ASSLSQYYTPGDEKLF
v_gene: TRBV7-9; abundance: -; CDR3aa: ASSPLGTTGTEAF
v_gene: TRBV7-8; abundance: once; CDR3aa: ASIGQGNTGELF
v_gene: TRBV7-9; abundance: -; CDR3aa: ASSLKLEEEQF
v_gene: TRBV7-2; abundance: -; CDR3aa: ASSLEEAGRAEETQY
v_gene: TRBV10-3; abundance: -; CDR3aa: AISETSGRGNEQF
v_gene: TRBV7-8; abundance: -; CDR3aa: ASSLVGGNEQF
v_gene: TRBV9; abundance: -; CDR3aa: ASSVGTWGPANEQF
v_gene: TRBV2; abundance: -; CDR3aa: ASSEATGGFYEQY
v_gene: TRBV4-1; abundance: -; CDR3aa: ASSQDGRGSDEQF
v_gene: TRBV7-3; abundance: -; CDR3aa: ASSTGLAATDTQY
v_gene: TRBV7-6; abundance: -; CDR3aa: ASSIPTGGWGNEQF
v_gene: TRBV25-1; abundance: -; CDR3aa: ASRNRGASTDTQY